The 27 T cell receptor beta chains listed next were all sequenced from one sample in a study of OX40 agonist ivuxolimab in advanced cancers. Measured with immunoSEQ multiplex PCR; TCRdb has only the in-frame clones, and not every one. The data hold roughly 74,000 clones, with about 93% observed a single time. The material was CD4+ or CD8+ T cells sorted from blood, obtained in a trial of the OX40 agonist ivuxolimab. The receptors come from an adult with an advanced solid tumor such as melanoma, head and neck, liver or kidney cancer.

The chain is built from TRBV27 and TRBJ2-5, with D unresolved. Trimming cost V 1 base and J 1 base, with 13 bases left between them. Per germline, CDR1 MNHEY and CDR2 SMNVEV (reference sequence). The CDR3 runs 16 residues. In DNA, the CDR3 is TGTGCCAGCAGTTTATTGTCCAGGTCACCCCAAGAGACCCAGTACTTC. Translation gives CASSLLSRSPQETQYF.

V usage is TRBV6-5 and J usage is TRBJ2-1; no definite D call. The CDR3 totals 13 residues. The V gene lost 0 bases and the J gene lost 5 bases, with 5 bases spanning the gap. Germline V gives CDR1 MNHEY, CDR2 SVGAGI. CDR3 nucleotides: TGTGCCAGCAGTTACTCTCCTAACAATGAGCAGTTCTTC. Its protein is CASSYSPNNEQFF.

This clone has only one observation. The chain carries TRBV2 and TRBJ2-7; maybe TRBD1 (7 bases). Germline V gives CDR1 SNHLY, CDR2 FYNNEI. CDR3 length equals 17 residues. Trimming cost V 1 base and J 1 base, with 17 bases left between them. CDR3 region: CASSEVQGGLPSYEQYF. The CDR3 nucleotides read TGTGCCAGCAGTGAAGTGCAGGGGGGACTGCCTTCCTACGAGCAGTACTTC.

This rearrangement joins TRBV28 to TRBJ2-1; 7 bases are shared with TRBD2. J was trimmed by 0 bases and V by 5 bases; bases with no gene match: 4. Germline loops: CDR1 MDHEN, CDR2 SYDVKM. The length of the CDR3 is 15 residues. The CDR3 region is CASSGGDSSYNEQFF. CDR3 nucleotides: TGTGCCAGCAGTGGGGGGGATAGCTCCTACAATGAGCAGTTCTTC.

The CDR3 is CASSTRGGTEAFF. In DNA form, the CDR3 reads TGCGCCAGCAGCACGAGAGGGGGGACTGAAGCTTTCTTT. The chain joins TRBV5-1 to TRBJ1-1; D is perhaps TRBD1 (6 bases). V gave up 4 bases and J gave up 5 bases, with 12 bases separating them. Germline lookup yields CDR1 SGHRS and CDR2 YFSETQ. The CDR3 contains 13 residues.

The rearrangement uses TRBV27 and TRBJ1-6, with a possible D match to TRBD1 (6 bases). The germline CDR1 and CDR2 sequences are MNHEY and SMNVEV (reference sequence). V dropped 5 bases and J dropped 4 bases, with 15 bases sitting between them. The CDR3 has 16 residues. The CDR3 sequence is CASSALGTLYNSPLHF. CDR3 coding DNA: TGTGCCAGCAGTGCCCTCGGGACATTATATAATTCACCCCTCCACTTT.

The V gene is TRBV4-3, the J gene TRBJ2-3; the D call may be TRBD1 or TRBD2 (6 bases each). The CDR3 spans 19 residues. The V and J ends lost 1 base and 4 bases respectively, with 24 bases between them. CDR1 and CDR2 from the germline V gene are LGHNA and YSLEER. The CDR3 sequence is CASSQAGAGTGYWADTQYF. DNA of the CDR3: TGCGCCAGCAGCCAAGCGGGGGCCGGAACGGGGTATTGGGCAGATACGCAGTATTTT.

The chain uses TRBV25-1 and TRBJ1-2; the D gene is possibly TRBD1 (5 bases). CDR3 size: 18 residues. From germline, CDR1 is MGHDK and CDR2 SYGVNS. With 0 bases removed from V and 5 bases from J, the gap between germline ends came to 22 bases. CDR3 sequence (DNA): TGTGCCAGCAGTGAATATTGGGGGGGACGACGGGCACCATATGGCTACACCTTC. Amino acid sequence: CASSEYWGGRRAPYGYTF.

V is TRBV11-2 and J is TRBJ2-2; a weak D match, TRBD1 (6 bases). V dropped 5 bases and J dropped 5 bases, with 15 bases sitting between them. The CDR3 covers 15 residues. From germline, CDR1 is SGHAT and CDR2 FQNNGV. CDR3 DNA: TGTGCCAGCAGCCCTTGGACAGATGGGACCGGGGAGCTGTTTTTT. Amino acids: CASSPWTDGTGELFF.

The chain couples TRBV9 to TRBJ2-1, with 10 bases lining up with TRBD2. This CDR3 is built from 15 residues. Losses at the gene ends were 0 bases for V and 10 bases for J; bases not matched to a gene: 7. The germline gives CDR1 SGDLS, CDR2 YYNGEE. The CDR3 nucleotides read TGTGCCAGCAGCGTAGACCTAGCGGGAGTTGGGGAGCAGTTCTTC. It translates to CASSVDLAGVGEQFF.

V usage is TRBV9 and J usage is TRBJ1-3; D is perhaps TRBD1 (6 bases). CDR1 is SGDLS and CDR2 is YYNGEE in the germline V gene. The CDR3 runs 16 residues. Trimming cost V 3 bases and J 3 bases, with 16 bases left between them. For the CDR3, the DNA is TGTGCCAGCAGCGACTACGCAGGGGTGGGTGGAAACACCATATATTTT. Its translation is CASSDYAGVGGNTIYF.

This chain connects TRBV7-6 to TRBJ1-6, with D hard to call. This CDR3 is 13 amino acids long. Trimming removed 4 bases from V and 8 bases from J, with 9 bases in between. Germline values: CDR1 SGHVS, CDR2 FNYEAQ. The CDR3 protein is CASSWRVDSPLHF. The CDR3 nucleotides read TGTGCCAGCAGCTGGCGAGTGGATTCACCCCTCCACTTT.

This chain connects TRBV4-1 to TRBJ2-3; 7 positions match TRBD2. Germline V CDR1 and CDR2: MGHRA, YSYEKL. The ends lost 1 base at V and 5 bases at J; junction bases unmatched: 6. The CDR3 covers 15 residues. The chain's CDR3 is CASSQASSGGDTQYF. The CDR3 nucleotides are TGCGCCAGCAGCCAAGCTTCCTCGGGGGGAGATACGCAGTATTTT.

The chain has TRBV27 and TRBJ1-1; 8 bases fit TRBD1. The trim removed 2 bases at V and 4 bases at J, leaving 0 bases unmatched. The CDR3 runs 13 residues. Germline V gives CDR1 MNHEY, CDR2 SMNVEV (reference sequence). CDR3 DNA sequence: TGTGCCAGCAGTTTACAGGGGGCCACTGAAGCTTTCTTT. It yields the protein CASSLQGATEAFF.

On this clone: The junction does not match germline at one end; this may be a read error. The V and J genes are TRBV7-7 and TRBJ2-2; D unresolved. Germline CDR1 SSHAT, CDR2 FNYEAQ (reference sequence). CDR3 length: 17 residues. CDR3 sequence reads: CASSLVGSQSNTGELFF. The CDR3 coding sequence is TGTGCTAGCAGCTTAGTGGGTTCCCAGAGTAACACCGGGGAGCTGTTTTTT.

The chain employs TRBV5-6 and TRBJ2-5; D remains unclear. The germline gives CDR1 SGHDT, CDR2 YYEEEE. The V end was cut by 0 bases, the J end by 5 bases, with 11 bases between. The length of the CDR3 is 14 residues. The CDR3 loop is CASSLEGGAETQYF. The CDR3 coding sequence is TGTGCCAGCAGCTTGGAGGGCGGCGCGGAGACCCAGTACTTC.

The chain is built from TRBV13 and TRBJ1-2; 11 positions match TRBD1. The CDR3 loop spans 13 amino acids. J was trimmed by 8 bases and V by 5 bases; bases with no gene match: 4. Per the germline V gene, CDR1 is PRHDT and CDR2 is FYEKMQ (reference sequence). The CDR3 sequence is CASSLGQGGGYTF. CDR3 coding DNA: TGTGCCAGCAGCCTGGGACAGGGGGGCGGCTACACCTTC.

This rearrangement joins TRBV7-9 to TRBJ2-1; TRBD1 or TRBD2 may be the D gene (5 bases each). CDR3 length: 17 residues. CDR1 and CDR2 (germline): SEHNR, FQNEAQ (reference sequence). Trimming shortened V by 5 bases and J by 5 bases, and 22 bases separated the two germline ends. The CDR3 sequence: CASSTSPRVKRHNEQFF. In DNA form, the CDR3 reads TGTGCCAGCAGCACAAGCCCCAGGGTCAAGCGGCACAATGAGCAGTTCTTC.

The chain carries TRBV4-3 and TRBJ2-1, with unresolved D. This CDR3 comprises 14 residues. V gave up 0 bases and J gave up 9 bases, with 12 bases separating them. The V gene's germline CDR1 is LGHNA and CDR2 YSLEER. The DNA for the CDR3 is TGCGCCAGCAGCCAAGATGGGCCCTGGGGTGAGCAGTTCTTC. As protein: CASSQDGPWGEQFF.

The chain couples TRBV9 to TRBJ2-3, with D hard to call. V was shortened by 0 bases and J by 3 bases, with 11 bases between the two germline ends. This CDR3 is built from 15 residues. In germline, CDR1 is SGDLS, CDR2 YYNGEE. For the CDR3, the DNA is TGTGCCAGCAGCGTAGAGGGCAGTAGTACAGATACGCAGTATTTT. It translates to CASSVEGSSTDTQYF.

J is TRBJ2-3 and V is TRBV4-1; 11 nucleotides match TRBD2. V lost 4 bases and J lost 4; bases outside the gene matches: 4. The CDR3 covers 15 residues. Germline loops: CDR1 MGHRA, CDR2 YSYEKL. CDR3 coding DNA: TGCGCCAGCAGCCTTAGCGGGGGGGAGTCAGATACGCAGTATTTT. This gives the protein CASSLSGGESDTQYF.

V is TRBV6-1 and J is TRBJ2-7; 8 bases map to TRBD2. CDR3 size: 14 residues. J was trimmed by 3 bases and V by 7 bases; bases with no gene match: 8. Per the germline V gene, CDR1 is MNHNS and CDR2 is SASEGT. CDR3 bases: TGTGCCAGCACCCCCGGGGGGGCGGGCTACGAGCAGTACTTC. Translation gives CASTPGGAGYEQYF.

Points on this clone: The junction does not match germline at one end; this may be a read error. The chain couples TRBV7-7 to TRBJ2-5, with D perhaps TRBD2 (5 bases). Germline V gives CDR1 SSHAT, CDR2 FNYEAQ (reference sequence). The CDR3 is 15 amino acids. The DNA for the CDR3 is TGTGCTAGCAGCCAAATACCCGGGGTCCAAGAGACCCAGTACTTC. Its protein is CASSQIPGVQETQYF.

The V and J genes are TRBV27 and TRBJ1-1; D is uncertain. The CDR3 sequence is 13 residues long. V was trimmed by 5 bases and J by 5 bases, leaving 12 bases between them. Germline CDR1 and CDR2: MNHEY and SMNVEV (reference sequence). CDR3 nucleotide sequence: TGTGCCAGCAGTACGGGTTCCTCAACTGAAGCTTTCTTT. Translated, it gives CASSTGSSTEAFF.

V and J are TRBV7-9 and TRBJ2-7; TRBD1 matches at 9 bases. The CDR3 spans 15 residues. The junction had 10 bases not matched to a gene; V was cut back by 5 bases and J by 5 bases. The germline CDR1 and CDR2 sequences are SEHNR and FQNEAQ (reference sequence). CDR3 nucleotide sequence: TGTGCCAGCAGCCCCCCCGCGGGACAGGGAGACGAGCAGTACTTC. It yields the protein CASSPPAGQGDEQYF.

The chain couples TRBV29-1 to TRBJ1-2; possible D gene TRBD1, 6 bases. Germline values: CDR1 SQVTM, CDR2 ANQGSEA. V was shortened by 5 bases and J by 4 bases, with 11 bases between the two germline ends. CDR3 length: 12 amino acids. The CDR3 region has the DNA TGCAGCGTTCCCCGGGGGGCCTATGGCTACACCTTC. Protein sequence: CSVPRGAYGYTF.

The chain is built from TRBV27 and TRBJ2-7, with no clear D. The germline V gene encodes CDR1 MNHEY and CDR2 SMNVEV (reference sequence). This CDR3 has 13 residues. V lost 2 bases, J lost 3 bases, and 8 bases lay in between. CDR3 DNA: TGTGCCAGCAGTTTAACAGAGGACTACGAGCAGTACTTC. It yields the protein CASSLTEDYEQYF.